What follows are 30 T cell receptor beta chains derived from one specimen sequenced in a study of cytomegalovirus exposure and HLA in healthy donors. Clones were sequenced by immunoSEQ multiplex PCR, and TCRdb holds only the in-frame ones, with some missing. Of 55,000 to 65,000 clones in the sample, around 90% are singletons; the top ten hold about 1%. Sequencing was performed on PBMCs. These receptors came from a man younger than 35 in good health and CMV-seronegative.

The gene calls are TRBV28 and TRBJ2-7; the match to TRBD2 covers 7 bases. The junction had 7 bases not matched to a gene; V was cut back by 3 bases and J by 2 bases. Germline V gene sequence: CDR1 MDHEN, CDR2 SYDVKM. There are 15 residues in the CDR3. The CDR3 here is CASSLGGRATYEQYF. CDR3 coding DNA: TGTGCCAGCAGTTTGGGTGGGAGGGCCACCTACGAGCAGTACTTC.

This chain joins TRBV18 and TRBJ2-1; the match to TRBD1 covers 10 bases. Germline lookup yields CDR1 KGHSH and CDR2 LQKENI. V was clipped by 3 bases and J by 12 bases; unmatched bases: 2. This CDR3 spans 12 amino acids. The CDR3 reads CASSPGQGGQFF. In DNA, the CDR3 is TGTGCCAGCTCACCCGGACAGGGGGGGCAGTTCTTC.

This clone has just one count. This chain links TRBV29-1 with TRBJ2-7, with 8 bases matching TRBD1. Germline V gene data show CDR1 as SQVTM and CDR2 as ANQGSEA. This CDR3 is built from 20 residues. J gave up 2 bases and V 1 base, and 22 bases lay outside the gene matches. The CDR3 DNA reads TGCAGCGTTGAAGCGTTCACCAGCGGACAGGGTTCGGGAAGGCCCTACGAGCAGTACTTC. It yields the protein CSVEAFTSGQGSGRPYEQYF.

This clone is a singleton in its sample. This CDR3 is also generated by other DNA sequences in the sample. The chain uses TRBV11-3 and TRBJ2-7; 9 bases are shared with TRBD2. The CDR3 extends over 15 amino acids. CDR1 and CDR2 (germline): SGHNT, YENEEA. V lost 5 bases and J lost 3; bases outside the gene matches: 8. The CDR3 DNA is TGTGCCAGCAGCCCTCTTGCGGGAGGGTTCTACGAGCAGTACTTC. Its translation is CASSPLAGGFYEQYF.

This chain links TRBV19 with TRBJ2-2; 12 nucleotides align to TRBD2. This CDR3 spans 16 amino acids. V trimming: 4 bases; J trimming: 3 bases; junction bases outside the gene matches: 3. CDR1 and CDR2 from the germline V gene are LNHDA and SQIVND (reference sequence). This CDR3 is CASSKGLAGYTGELFF. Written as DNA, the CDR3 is TGTGCCAGTAGTAAGGGACTAGCGGGTTACACCGGGGAGCTGTTTTTT.

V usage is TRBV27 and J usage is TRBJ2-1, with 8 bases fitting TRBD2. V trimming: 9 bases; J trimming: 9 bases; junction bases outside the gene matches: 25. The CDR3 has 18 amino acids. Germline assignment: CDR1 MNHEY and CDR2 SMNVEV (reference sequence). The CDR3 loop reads CAREAGARQRIPRLEQFF. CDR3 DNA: TGTGCCAGGGAAGCGGGGGCCCGTCAAAGAATCCCCCGCCTTGAGCAGTTCTTC.

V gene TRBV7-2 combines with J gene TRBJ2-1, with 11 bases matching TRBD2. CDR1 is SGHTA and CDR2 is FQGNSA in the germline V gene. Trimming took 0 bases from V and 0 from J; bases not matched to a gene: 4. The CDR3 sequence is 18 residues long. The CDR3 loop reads CASSLALTSGNSYNEQFF. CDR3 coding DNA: TGTGCCAGCAGCTTAGCCTTGACTAGCGGGAACTCCTACAATGAGCAGTTCTTC.

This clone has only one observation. This chain's CDR3 is CASSYMGQGNGYTF. CDR3 nucleotide sequence: TGTGCCAGCAGTTATATGGGACAGGGAAATGGCTACACCTTC. The genes are TRBV6-6 and TRBJ1-2, with 9 bases lining up with TRBD1. The CDR3 totals 14 residues. CDR1 and CDR2 (germline): MNHNY, SVGAGI (reference sequence). The J segment lost 6 bases and the V segment lost 3 bases, leaving 5 bases of the junction unmatched.

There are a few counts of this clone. The CDR3 loop is CASSFADRATLEQYF. CDR3 nucleotides: TGTGCCAGCAGTTTTGCCGACAGGGCTACCCTTGAGCAGTACTTC. This chain links TRBV28 with TRBJ2-7; 7 bases are shared with TRBD1. Germline assignment: CDR1 MDHEN and CDR2 SYDVKM. The CDR3 length is 15 residues. The trim removed 3 bases at V and 7 bases at J, leaving 12 bases unmatched.

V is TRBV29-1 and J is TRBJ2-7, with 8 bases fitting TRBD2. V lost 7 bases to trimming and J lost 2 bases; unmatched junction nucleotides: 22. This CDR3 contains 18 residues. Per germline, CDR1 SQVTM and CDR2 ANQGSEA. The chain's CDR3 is CSAGGGRVSHLTTYEQYF. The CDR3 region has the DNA TGCAGCGCCGGGGGGGGCAGGGTCAGTCATCTAACAACCTACGAGCAGTACTTC.

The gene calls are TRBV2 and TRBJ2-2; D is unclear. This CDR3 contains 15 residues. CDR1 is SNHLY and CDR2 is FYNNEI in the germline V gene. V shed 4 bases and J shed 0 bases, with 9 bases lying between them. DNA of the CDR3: TGTGCCAGCAGTGCGCGTCCTGCGAACACCGGGGAGCTGTTTTTT. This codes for CASSARPANTGELFF.

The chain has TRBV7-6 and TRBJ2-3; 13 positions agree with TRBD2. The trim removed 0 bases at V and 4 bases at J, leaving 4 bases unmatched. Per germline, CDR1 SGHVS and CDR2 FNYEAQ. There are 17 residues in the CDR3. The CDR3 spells CASSLALTSGRSDTQYF. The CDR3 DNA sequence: TGTGCCAGCAGCTTAGCCCTGACTAGCGGGAGGTCAGATACGCAGTATTTT.

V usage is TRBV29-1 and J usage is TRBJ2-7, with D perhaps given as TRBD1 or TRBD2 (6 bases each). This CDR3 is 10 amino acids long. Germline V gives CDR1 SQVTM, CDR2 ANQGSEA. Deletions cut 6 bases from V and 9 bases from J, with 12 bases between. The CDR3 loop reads CSVEQGGQYF. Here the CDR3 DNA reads TGCAGCGTAGAACAGGGAGGGCAGTACTTC.

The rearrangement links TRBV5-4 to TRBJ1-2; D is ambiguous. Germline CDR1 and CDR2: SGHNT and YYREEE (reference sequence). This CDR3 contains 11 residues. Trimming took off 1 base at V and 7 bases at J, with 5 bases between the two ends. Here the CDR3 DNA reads TGTGCCAGCAGCTTGAGCGGTGGCTACACCTTC. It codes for CASSLSGGYTF.

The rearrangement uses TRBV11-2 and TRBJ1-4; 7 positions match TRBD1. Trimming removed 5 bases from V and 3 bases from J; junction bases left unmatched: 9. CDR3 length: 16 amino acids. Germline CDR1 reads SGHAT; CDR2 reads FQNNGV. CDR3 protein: CASSAYRGGPNEKLFF. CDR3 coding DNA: TGTGCCAGCAGCGCCTACAGGGGTGGGCCTAATGAAAAACTGTTTTTT. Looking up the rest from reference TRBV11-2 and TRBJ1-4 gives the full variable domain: EAGVAQSPRYKIIEKRQSVAFWCNPISGHATLYWYQQILGQGPKLLIQFQNNGVVDDSQLPKDRFSAERLKGVDSTLKIQPAKLEDSAVYLCASSAYRGGPNEKLFFGSGTQLSVL.

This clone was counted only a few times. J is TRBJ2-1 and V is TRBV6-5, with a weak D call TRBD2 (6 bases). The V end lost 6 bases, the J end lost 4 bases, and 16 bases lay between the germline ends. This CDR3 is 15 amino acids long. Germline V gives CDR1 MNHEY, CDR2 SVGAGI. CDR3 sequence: CASSSGTQGYNEQFF. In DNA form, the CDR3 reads TGTGCCAGCAGCTCCGGGACTCAAGGGTACAATGAGCAGTTCTTC.

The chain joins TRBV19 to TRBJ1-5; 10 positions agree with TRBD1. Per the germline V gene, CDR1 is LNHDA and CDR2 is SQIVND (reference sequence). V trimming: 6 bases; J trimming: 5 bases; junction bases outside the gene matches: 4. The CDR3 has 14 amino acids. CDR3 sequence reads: CASSQDRGDQPQHF. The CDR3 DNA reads TGTGCCAGTAGCCAGGACAGGGGGGATCAGCCCCAGCATTTT.

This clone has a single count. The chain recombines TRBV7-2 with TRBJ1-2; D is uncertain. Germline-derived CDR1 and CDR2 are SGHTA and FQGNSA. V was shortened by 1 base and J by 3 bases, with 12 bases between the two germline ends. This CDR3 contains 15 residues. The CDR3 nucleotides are TGTGCCAGCAGCTTAGACCTGGAGGGAGACTATGGCTACACCTTC. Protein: CASSLDLEGDYGYTF.

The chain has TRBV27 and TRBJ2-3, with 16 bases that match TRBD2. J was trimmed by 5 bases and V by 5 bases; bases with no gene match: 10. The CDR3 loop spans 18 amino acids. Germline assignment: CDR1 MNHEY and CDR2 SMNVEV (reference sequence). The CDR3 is CASSPGTSGRAVGDTQYF. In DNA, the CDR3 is TGTGCCAGCAGTCCCGGGACTAGCGGGAGGGCCGTGGGAGATACGCAGTATTTT.

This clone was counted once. The CDR3 here is CASSQDGLRGPTEAFF. The CDR3 nucleotides read TGCGCCAGCAGCCAAGATGGCTTGCGGGGGCCAACTGAAGCTTTCTTT. The J gene is TRBJ1-1, the V gene TRBV4-3, with a tentative D call TRBD1 (6 bases). CDR1 is LGHNA and CDR2 is YSLEER in the germline V gene. This CDR3 is 16 amino acids long. Trimming removed 0 bases from V and 5 bases from J, with 16 bases in between.

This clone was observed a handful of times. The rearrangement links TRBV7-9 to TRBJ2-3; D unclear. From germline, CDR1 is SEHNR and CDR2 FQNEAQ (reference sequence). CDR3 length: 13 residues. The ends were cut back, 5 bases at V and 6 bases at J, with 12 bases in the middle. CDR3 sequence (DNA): TGTGCCAGCAGCCATTCTAATTCGGATACGCAGTATTTT. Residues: CASSHSNSDTQYF.

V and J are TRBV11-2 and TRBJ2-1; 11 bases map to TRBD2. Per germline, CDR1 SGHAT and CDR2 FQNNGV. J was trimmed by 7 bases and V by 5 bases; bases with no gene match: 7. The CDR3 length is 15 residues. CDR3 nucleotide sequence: TGTGCCAGCAGCCTACTAGCGGGAGTAGAAAATGAGCAGTTCTTC. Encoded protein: CASSLLAGVENEQFF.

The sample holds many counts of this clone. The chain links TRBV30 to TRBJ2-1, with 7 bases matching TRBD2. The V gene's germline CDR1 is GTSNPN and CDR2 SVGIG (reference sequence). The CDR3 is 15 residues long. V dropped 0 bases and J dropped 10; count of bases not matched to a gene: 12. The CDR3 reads CAWSVSRFEAGEQFF. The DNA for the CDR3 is TGTGCCTGGAGTGTATCCCGCTTCGAAGCGGGGGAGCAGTTCTTC.

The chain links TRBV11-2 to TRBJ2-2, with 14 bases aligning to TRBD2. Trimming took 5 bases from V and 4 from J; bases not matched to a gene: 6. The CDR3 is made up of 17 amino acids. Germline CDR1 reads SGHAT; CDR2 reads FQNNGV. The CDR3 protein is CASSAGLAGAATGELFF. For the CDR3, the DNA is TGTGCCAGCAGCGCGGGACTAGCGGGGGCCGCCACCGGGGAGCTGTTTTTT.

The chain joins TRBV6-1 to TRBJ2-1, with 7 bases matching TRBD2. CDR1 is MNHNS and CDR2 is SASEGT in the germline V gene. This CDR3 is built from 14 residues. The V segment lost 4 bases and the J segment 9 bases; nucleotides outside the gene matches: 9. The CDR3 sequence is CASSVLAGVVEQFF. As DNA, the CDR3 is TGTGCCAGCAGTGTACTTGCGGGAGTAGTTGAGCAGTTCTTC.

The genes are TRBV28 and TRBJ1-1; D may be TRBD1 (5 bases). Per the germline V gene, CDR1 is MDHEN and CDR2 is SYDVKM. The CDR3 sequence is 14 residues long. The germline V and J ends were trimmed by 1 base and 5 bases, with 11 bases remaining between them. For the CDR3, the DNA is TGTGCCAGCAGTTTATTCGGGGGTTTAACTGAAGCTTTCTTT. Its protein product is CASSLFGGLTEAFF.

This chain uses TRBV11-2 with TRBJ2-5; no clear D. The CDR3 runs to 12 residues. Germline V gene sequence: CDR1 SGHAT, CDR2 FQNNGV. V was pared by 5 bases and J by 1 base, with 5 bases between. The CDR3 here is CASSGLQETQYF. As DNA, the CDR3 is TGTGCCAGCAGCGGGCTCCAAGAGACCCAGTACTTC.

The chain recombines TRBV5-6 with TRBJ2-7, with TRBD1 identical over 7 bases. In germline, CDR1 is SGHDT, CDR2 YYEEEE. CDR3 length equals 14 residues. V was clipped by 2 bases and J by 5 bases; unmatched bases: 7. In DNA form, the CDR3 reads TGTGCCAGCAGCTTAGGTCAGGGGGACCACGAGCAGTACTTC. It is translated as CASSLGQGDHEQYF.

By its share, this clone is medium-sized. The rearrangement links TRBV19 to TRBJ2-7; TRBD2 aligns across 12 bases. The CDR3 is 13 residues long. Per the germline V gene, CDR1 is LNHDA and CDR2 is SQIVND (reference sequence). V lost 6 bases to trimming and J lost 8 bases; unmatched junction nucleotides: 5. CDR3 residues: CASSTGLAGKQYF. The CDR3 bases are TGTGCCAGTAGCACTGGACTAGCGGGAAAGCAGTACTTC.

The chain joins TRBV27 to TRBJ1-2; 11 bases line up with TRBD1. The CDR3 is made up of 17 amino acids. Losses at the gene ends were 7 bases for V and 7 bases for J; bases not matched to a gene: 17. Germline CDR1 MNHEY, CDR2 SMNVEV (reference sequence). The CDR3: CASTNRDRGNSRPGYTF. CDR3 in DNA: TGTGCCAGCACCAACCGGGACAGGGGGAACTCTCGCCCTGGCTACACCTTC.